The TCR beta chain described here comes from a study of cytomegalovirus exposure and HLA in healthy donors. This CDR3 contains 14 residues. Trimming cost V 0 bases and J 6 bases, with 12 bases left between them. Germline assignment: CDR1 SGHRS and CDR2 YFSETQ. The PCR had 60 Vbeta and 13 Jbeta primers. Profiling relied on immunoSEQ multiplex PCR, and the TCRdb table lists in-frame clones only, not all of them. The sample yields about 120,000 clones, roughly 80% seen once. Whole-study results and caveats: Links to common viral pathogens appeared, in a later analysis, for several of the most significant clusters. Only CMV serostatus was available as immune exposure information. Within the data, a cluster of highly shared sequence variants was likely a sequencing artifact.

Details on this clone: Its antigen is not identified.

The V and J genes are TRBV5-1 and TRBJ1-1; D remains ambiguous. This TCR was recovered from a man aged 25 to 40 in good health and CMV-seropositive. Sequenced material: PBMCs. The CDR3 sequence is CASSLGLEWPEAFF. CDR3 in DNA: TGCGCCAGCAGCTTGGGTCTGGAGTGGCCTGAAGCTTTCTTT.